This TCR beta chain was profiled in a study of blood T cells in healthy people across ages. Study-level points and caveats: Investigators viewed diversity estimates from one million T cells as underestimates, the study reported.

Germline lookup yields CDR1 SQVTM and CDR2 ANQGSEA. The CDR3 is 14 residues long. Trimming at V came to 7 bases and at J to 1 base, leaving 8 bases not matched to a gene. The use of a sample-barcoded 5' primer and a J-beta primer mix characterized a second PCR of roughly 6 to 11 cycles. With 12 random nucleotides, a template-switch adaptor tagged each individual cDNA molecule. TCRdb fed the 5' RACE reads into MiXCR, producing one record per CDR3 protein. The sample includes approximately 900,000 distinct CDR3 sequences, 48% of them seen just once. Comments on this clonotype: The target antigen is unknown.

What was sequenced was blood. This TCR was recovered from a man in his thirties or forties in good health. This rearrangement joins TRBV29-1 to TRBJ2-3, with 7 nucleotides matching TRBD1. CDR3 protein: CSAPQGVGTDTQYF. CDR3 nucleotide sequence: TGCAGCGCCCCCCAGGGGGTCGGCACAGATACGCAGTATTTT.